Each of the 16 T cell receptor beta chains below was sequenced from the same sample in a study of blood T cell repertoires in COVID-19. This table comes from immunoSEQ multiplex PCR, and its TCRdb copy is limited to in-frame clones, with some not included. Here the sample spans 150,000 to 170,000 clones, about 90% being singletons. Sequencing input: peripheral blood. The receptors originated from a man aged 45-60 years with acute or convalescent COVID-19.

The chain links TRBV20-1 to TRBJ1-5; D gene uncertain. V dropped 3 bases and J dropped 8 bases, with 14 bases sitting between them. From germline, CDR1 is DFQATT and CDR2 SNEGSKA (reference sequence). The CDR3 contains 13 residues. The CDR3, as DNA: TGCAGTGCTAGTCGGGGTGGGGAAAAGCCCCAGCATTTT. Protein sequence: CSASRGGEKPQHF.

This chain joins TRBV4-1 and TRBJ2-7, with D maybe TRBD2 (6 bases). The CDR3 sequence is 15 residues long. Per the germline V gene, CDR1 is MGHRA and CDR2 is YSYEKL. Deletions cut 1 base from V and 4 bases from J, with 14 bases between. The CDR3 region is CASSQGRGGFYEQYF. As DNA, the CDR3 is TGCGCCAGCAGCCAAGGACGCGGAGGGTTTTACGAGCAGTACTTC.

Here the CDR3 reads CSASPGTGPNQPQHF. CDR3 bases: TGCAGTGCTAGTCCCGGGACAGGACCCAATCAGCCCCAGCATTTT. The J gene is TRBJ1-5, the V gene TRBV20-1; TRBD1 matches at 8 bases. The CDR3 runs 15 residues. V trimming: 3 bases; J trimming: 3 bases; junction bases outside the gene matches: 7. The germline gives CDR1 DFQATT, CDR2 SNEGSKA (reference sequence).

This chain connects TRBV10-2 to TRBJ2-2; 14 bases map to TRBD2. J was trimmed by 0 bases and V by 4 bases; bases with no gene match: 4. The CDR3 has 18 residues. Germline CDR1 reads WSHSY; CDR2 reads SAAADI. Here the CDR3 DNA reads TGCGCCAGCAGTGGACTAGCGGGAGGGCATTCGAACACCGGGGAGCTGTTTTTT. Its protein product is CASSGLAGGHSNTGELFF.

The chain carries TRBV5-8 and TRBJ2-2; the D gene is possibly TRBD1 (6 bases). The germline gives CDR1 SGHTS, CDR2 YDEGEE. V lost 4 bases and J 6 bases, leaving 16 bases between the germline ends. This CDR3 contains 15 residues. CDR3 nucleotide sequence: TGTGCCAGCAGCCTGGGGACAAGACGGGCCGGGGAGCTGTTTTTT. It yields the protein CASSLGTRRAGELFF.

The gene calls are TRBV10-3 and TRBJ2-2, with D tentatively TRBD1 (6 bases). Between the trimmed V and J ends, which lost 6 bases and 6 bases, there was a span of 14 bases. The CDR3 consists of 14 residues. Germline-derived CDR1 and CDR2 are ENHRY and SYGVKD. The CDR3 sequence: CAISSTGTAGELFF. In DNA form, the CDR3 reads TGTGCCATCAGCTCGACAGGAACGGCCGGGGAGCTGTTTTTT.

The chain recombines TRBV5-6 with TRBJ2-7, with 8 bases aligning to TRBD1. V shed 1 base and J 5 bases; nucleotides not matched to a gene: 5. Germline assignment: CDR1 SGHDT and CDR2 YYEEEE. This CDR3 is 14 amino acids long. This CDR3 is CASSLQDRENEQYF. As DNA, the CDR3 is TGTGCCAGCAGCTTGCAGGACAGGGAGAACGAGCAGTACTTC.

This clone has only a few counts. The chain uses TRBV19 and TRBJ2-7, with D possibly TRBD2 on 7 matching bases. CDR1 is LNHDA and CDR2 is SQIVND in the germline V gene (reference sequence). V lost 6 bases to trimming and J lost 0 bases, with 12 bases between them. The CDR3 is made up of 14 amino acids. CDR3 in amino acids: CASREGGTSYEQYF. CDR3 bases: TGTGCCAGTAGGGAGGGGGGGACCTCCTACGAGCAGTACTTC.

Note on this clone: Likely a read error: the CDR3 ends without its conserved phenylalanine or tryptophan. The CDR3 here is CASSPLNSPLHL. CDR3 bases: TGTGCCAGCAGTCCACTAAATTCACCCCTCCACCTT. The rearrangement links TRBV28 to TRBJ1-6; D not resolved. V was trimmed by 5 bases and J by 7 bases, leaving 6 bases between them. The CDR3 is 12 residues long. Per germline, CDR1 MDHEN and CDR2 SYDVKM.

CDR3 DNA sequence: TGTGCCAGCTCACCACGATCCCTGGGGAGGGAGGGCCAAAATACGCAGTATTTT. It specifies CASSPRSLGREGQNTQYF. The genes are TRBV18 and TRBJ2-3; 7 nucleotides line up with TRBD2. Germline assignment: CDR1 KGHSH and CDR2 LQKENI. This CDR3 has 18 amino acids. Germline trimming cut 1 base from V and 7 bases from J; bases unmatched to any gene: 17.

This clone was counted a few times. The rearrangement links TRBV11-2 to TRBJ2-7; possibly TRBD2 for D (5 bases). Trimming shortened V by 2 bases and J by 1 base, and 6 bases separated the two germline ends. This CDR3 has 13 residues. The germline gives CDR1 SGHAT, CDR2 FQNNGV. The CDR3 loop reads CASSLRESYEQYF. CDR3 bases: TGTGCCAGCAGCTTACGGGAATCCTACGAGCAGTACTTC.

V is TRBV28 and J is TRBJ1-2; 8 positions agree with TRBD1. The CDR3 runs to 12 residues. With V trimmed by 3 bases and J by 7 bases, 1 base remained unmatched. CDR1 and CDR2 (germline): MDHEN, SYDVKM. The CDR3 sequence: CASSFQGAGYTF. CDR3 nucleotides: TGTGCCAGCAGTTTTCAGGGGGCTGGCTACACCTTC.

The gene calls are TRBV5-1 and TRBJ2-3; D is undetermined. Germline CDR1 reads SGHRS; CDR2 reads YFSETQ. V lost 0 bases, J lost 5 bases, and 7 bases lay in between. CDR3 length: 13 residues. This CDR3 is CASSLASVDTQYF. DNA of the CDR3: TGCGCCAGCAGCTTGGCTTCTGTAGATACGCAGTATTTT. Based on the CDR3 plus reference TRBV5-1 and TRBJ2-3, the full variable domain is KAGVTQTPRYLIKTRGQQVTLSCSPISGHRSVSWYQQTPGQGLQFLFEYFSETQRNKGNFPGRFSGRQFSNSRSEMNVSTLELGDSALYLCASSLASVDTQYFGPGTRLTVL.

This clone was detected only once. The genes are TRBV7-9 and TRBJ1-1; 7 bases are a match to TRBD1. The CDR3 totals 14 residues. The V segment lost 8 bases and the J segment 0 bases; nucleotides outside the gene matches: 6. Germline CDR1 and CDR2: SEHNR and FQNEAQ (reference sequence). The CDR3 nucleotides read TGTGCCAGCCGTACGACAGGGATGAACACTGAAGCTTTCTTT. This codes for CASRTTGMNTEAFF. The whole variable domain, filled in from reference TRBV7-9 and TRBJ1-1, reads DTGVSQNPRHKITKRGQNVTFRCDPISEHNRLYWYRQTLGQGPEFLTYFQNEAQLEKSRLLSDRFSAERPKGSFSTLEIQRTEQGDSAMYLCASRTTGMNTEAFFGQGTRLTVV.

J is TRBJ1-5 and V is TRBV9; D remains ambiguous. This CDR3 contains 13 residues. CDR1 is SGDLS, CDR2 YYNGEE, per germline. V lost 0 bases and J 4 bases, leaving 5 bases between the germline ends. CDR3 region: CASSVDENQPQHF. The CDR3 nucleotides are TGTGCCAGCAGCGTAGATGAGAATCAGCCCCAGCATTTT.

The CDR3 DNA reads as TGTGCCAGTAGTATACCCACGGGTACGAACACTGAAGCTTTCTTT. As protein: CASSIPTGTNTEAFF. The rearrangement joins TRBV19 to TRBJ1-1; D call uncertain. The CDR3 spans 15 residues. CDR1 is LNHDA, CDR2 SQIVND, per germline (reference sequence). V lost 2 bases, J lost 1 base, and 11 bases lay in between.